The T cell receptor beta chain under discussion was sequenced for a study of blood T cell repertoires in COVID-19 (dated by TCRdb to about 2020). Background for the entire study: Samples from collaborators originated in the United States, Italy and Spain and spanned both the acute and convalescent phases of COVID-19. Sample metadata almost always included a de-identified subject ID, COVID-19 status, age in years and sex. Deeply sampled blood TCRbeta repertoires from subjects exposed to, actively infected with, or recovered from COVID-19 were included in the dataset. The samples were drawn from two sources: the first 160 participants of the ongoing ImmuneRACE study, and some 1,300 subjects contributed by 6 global collaborators. The material from the prospective study consisted of cDNA or gDNA derived from T cells, B-cell-depleted T cells, or PBMCs. Where available, HLA class I and class II types were obtained from metadata supplied by the sample provider rather than from assay-based typing. The repertoires were released in a freely available public database intended as a resource for research on the immune response to SARS-CoV-2. On the study overall, not on this receptor specifically: The quantity of clinical and demographic metadata differed by source and by participant and was supplied without curation.

The collaborating institutions used their own protocols to collect whole blood in K2EDTA tubes. Collaborator samples were shipped for TCRbeta analysis as frozen whole blood, isolated PBMCs, or DNA extracted from either sample type. V loses 3 bases, J loses 6 bases, and the germline ends lie 8 bases apart. Measured from the cysteine to the phenylalanine, the CDR3 is 12 residues long. Only the CDR3 region is kept as DNA, spanning 36 bases read in frame from base 1. CDR1 and CDR2 were assigned from the germline V gene (reference sequence) as GTSNPN and SVGIG. Comment on this clone: Its antigen remains undetermined. Per-base qualities were not stored, and no clone one base away is much larger.

TCRbeta CDR3 regions were amplified from genomic DNA using the immunoSEQ Assay, a bias-controlled multiplex PCR. Under the source paper's analysis protocol: Within the assay, amplification of reference gene primers was used to estimate how many nucleated cells each sample contained. To quantify the absolute abundance of each unique TCRbeta CDR3 rearrangement, sequence reads were collapsed and filtered. For each sample, productive Simpson clonality was calculated as the square root of Simpson's diversity index across productive rearrangements. The table was pulled from immuneACCESS by TCRdb, which kept in-frame rearrangements only. Such tables lose some clones; where checked, under half of the loss comes from unresolved V genes, and the rest has no known cause. V, J and clone size derive from that table, while D and trimming were established from the DNA sequence. The sample includes some 200,000 clones, with 80% to 90% observed a single time. Around 1.6% of the sample belongs to the ten largest clones.

Material for sequencing was peripheral blood. The rearranged chain carries TRBV30 and TRBJ2-2, with the identity of the D gene unclear. The receptor comes from a young man with active or convalescent COVID-19. Here the CDR3 is given as CAWSDYSGELFF. The bases read TGTGCCTGGAGCGATTACTCCGGGGAGCTGTTTTTT.